This TCR beta chain came from a study of HIV-infected children after antiretroviral therapy interruption. This clonotype was recorded many times. This CDR3 region has 17 residues. Trimming cost V 6 bases and J 1 base; bases outside gene matches: 13. CDR1 and CDR2 (germline): MDHEN, SYDVKM. Treatment meaning: PENTA 11 planned treatment interruption arm or continuous ART arm. RNA-based 3' RACE libraries used unique molecular identifiers. TCRdb processed the 3' RACE reads anew with MiXCR; each CDR3 protein has one entry. The sample shows 70,000 to 90,000 distinct CDR3 sequences, roughly 6.7% of them seen only once.

Source: CD45RA+ CD4+ T cells from PBMCs, pooled from several time points, taken from a donor given antiretroviral therapy, either interrupted or continuous. Subset of the sample: naive CD4+ CD45RA+ CD45RO- T cells. The sequence was collected from a pool of human donors with HIV. The V gene is TRBV28, the J gene TRBJ1-1; TRBD1 aligns across 8 bases. CDR3 sequence reads: CASRPVPGQDWNTEAFF. CDR3 DNA sequence: TGTGCCAGCAGGCCAGTCCCGGGACAGGATTGGAACACTGAAGCTTTCTTT.